This T cell receptor (beta chain) was retrieved from a study of blood T cell repertoires in COVID-19. V lost 5 bases and J lost 7; bases outside the gene matches: 5. The CDR3 is 15 amino acids. The V gene's germline CDR1 is SGHTA and CDR2 FQGNSA. In the authors' workflow: How many nucleated cells were present was estimated from reference gene primer amplification. Repertoires were generated with immunoSEQ multiplex PCR, while TCRdb's copy carries only in-frame clones and drops some. That table gives V, J and clone size, and the DNA gave D and trimming. Here the sample spans 250,000 to 350,000 clones, nearly 90% being singletons. Only one count was recorded for this clone.

The chain has TRBV7-2 and TRBJ2-1; 13 positions match TRBD2. The sequencing sample was made of PBMCs or T cells enriched from blood (not recorded which). This receptor was identified in a woman aged 18-29 years with acute COVID-19. The CDR3 region has the DNA TGTGCCAGCAGCCCGACTAGCGGGAGGCCAAATGAGCAGTTCTTC. Translating gives CASSPTSGRPNEQFF.